This record looks at one TCR beta chain sequence and its context. Its cognate antigen is unknown. This sample is part of a study of cytomegalovirus exposure and HLA in healthy donors. Study-wide results and caveats: Specific recognition of CMV antigens was confirmed in vitro for a few chains (all CMV-associated). Many donors carried some public TCRs, although rarity characterized most TCR sequences.

Using immunoSEQ multiplex PCR, the repertoire was profiled, and TCRdb retains in-frame clones only, with some absent. The sample shows approximately 280,000 clones, more than 75% of them seen only once. Germline V lookup: CDR1 SGHNT, CDR2 YYREEE (reference sequence). The V end lost 0 bases, the J end lost 2 bases, and 12 bases lay between the germline ends. The length of the CDR3 is 15 residues. The rearrangement links TRBV5-4 to TRBJ2-7; a possible D gene is TRBD2 (6 bases). Sequenced input: PBMCs. The TCR sequence derives from a woman in her late teens or twenties in good health and CMV-seronegative. In DNA form, the CDR3 reads TGTGCCAGCAGCTTGGAAGCGGGCTCCACCTACGAGCAGTACTTC. It is translated as CASSLEAGSTYEQYF.